The present T cell receptor beta chain was sequenced within a study of blood T cells in healthy people across ages. Study observations and caveats: Considered underestimates were the diversity estimates obtained from one million T cells. A strong correlation was seen between TCR beta diversity and naive T cell percentage.

The CDR3 is made up of 13 amino acids. Per the germline V gene, CDR1 is DFQATT and CDR2 is SNEGSKA (reference sequence). As for this clonotype: Its antigen is as yet unknown. The germline gene is not matched at one end of the junction; a read error may be the cause.

Sample-barcoded 5' priming and a J-beta primer mix drove a second PCR of 7 to 11 cycles. TCRdb fed the 5' RACE reads into MiXCR, producing one record per CDR3 protein. This sample has about 780,000 distinct CDR3 sequences, with around 45% found just once. The J gene is TRBJ2-1, the V gene TRBV20-1; D possibly matches TRBD1 or TRBD2 (5 bases each). The end of the DNA aligns better with TRBJ2-7, so the J call may be wrong. Specimen: blood. The clonotype originates from a man at least 80 years old in good health. CDR3 sequence (DNA): TGCGGTGCCGCCGCCGGGGCAATGAACGAGCAGTACTTC. It yields the protein CGAAAGAMNEQYF.